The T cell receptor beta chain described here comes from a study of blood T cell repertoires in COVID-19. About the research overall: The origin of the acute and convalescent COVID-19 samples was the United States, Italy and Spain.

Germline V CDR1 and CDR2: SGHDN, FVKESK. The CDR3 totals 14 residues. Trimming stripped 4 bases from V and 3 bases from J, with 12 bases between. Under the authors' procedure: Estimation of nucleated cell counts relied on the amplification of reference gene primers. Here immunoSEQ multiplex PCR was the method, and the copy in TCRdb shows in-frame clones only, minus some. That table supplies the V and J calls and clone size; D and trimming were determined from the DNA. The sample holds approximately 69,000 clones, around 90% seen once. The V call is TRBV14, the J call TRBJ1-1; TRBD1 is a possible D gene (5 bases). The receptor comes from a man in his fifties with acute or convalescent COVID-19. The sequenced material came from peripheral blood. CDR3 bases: TGTGCCAGCAGCCCCTCGGGGGGGTACACTGAAGCTTTCTTT. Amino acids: CASSPSGGYTEAFF.